The clone carrying this TCR beta chain appeared once. The data were taken from a study of blood T cell repertoires in COVID-19. The wider study: Sites across the United States, Italy and Spain contributed samples from acute and convalescent COVID-19.

Original handling: Scientists estimated how many nucleated cells there were by amplifying reference gene primers. Using immunoSEQ multiplex PCR, the repertoire was profiled, and TCRdb retains in-frame clones only, with some absent. V and J calls and clone size are those listed in that table; D and trimming were worked out from the DNA. The sample consists of approximately 62,000 clones, around 89% of them appearing once. The CDR3 contains 15 residues. The germline V gene has CDR1 LGHDT and CDR2 YNNKEL (reference sequence). Trimming cost V 4 bases and J 5 bases, with 17 bases left between them. The TCR comes from a human donor with active COVID-19. The donor label of this sample is uncertain. The chain links TRBV3-1 (or the pseudogene TRBV3-2) to TRBJ2-5, with D possibly being TRBD2 (5 bases). Sequenced sample: peripheral blood. The CDR3 DNA is TGTGCCAGCAGCCTCGCTCCGGGGAAGTGGGAGACCCAGTACTTC. Translating gives CASSLAPGKWETQYF.